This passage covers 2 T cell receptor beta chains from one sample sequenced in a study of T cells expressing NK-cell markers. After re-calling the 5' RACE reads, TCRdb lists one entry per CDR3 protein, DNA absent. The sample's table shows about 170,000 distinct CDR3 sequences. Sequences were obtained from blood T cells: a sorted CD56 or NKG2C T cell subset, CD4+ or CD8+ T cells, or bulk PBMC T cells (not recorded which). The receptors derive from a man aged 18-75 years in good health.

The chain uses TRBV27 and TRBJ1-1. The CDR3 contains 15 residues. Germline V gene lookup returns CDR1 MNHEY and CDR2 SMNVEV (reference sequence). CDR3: CASSFFSGSNTEAFF.

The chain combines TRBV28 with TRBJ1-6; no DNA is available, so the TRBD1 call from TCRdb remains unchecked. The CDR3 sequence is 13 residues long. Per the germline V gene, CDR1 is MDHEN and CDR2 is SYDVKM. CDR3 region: CASSPTGASLLHF.